These 19 T cell receptor beta chains originate from one sample sequenced in a study of shared clonotypes between healthy human individuals (TCRdb year 2020). Library creation used the immunoSEQ multiplex PCR assay. In TCRdb, the immuneACCESS table is reduced to in-frame sequences with V and J assigned. These tables do not hold every clone; where another copy was compared, an unresolved V gene accounts for under half, and the others remain unexplained. This sample lists 2 million to 2.5 million clones; approximately 95% were detected once. About 0.37% of the sample is in the top ten clones. Specimen: naive CD4+ T cells from PBMCs. This specimen's cell subset or site label, interpreted: CD45RA+ positively selected. The receptor source for this set is a man aged 18 to 29 in good health. Some clones in this sample may be carry-over from other donors' samples.

In DNA, the CDR3 is TGTGCCAGCAGTTCCTGGACCACTAGCGGGAGGCCCGGAAGCTCCTACGAGCAGTACTTC. It is translated as CASSSWTTSGRPGSSYEQYF. The V call is TRBV2, the J call TRBJ2-7, with 12 bases lining up with TRBD2. V trimming: 5 bases; J trimming: 0 bases; junction bases outside the gene matches: 17. Germline CDR1 is SNHLY and CDR2 is FYNNEI. This CDR3 has 20 residues. Together with reference TRBV2 and TRBJ2-7, the CDR3 gives the full variable domain: EPEVTQTPSHQVTQMGQEVILRCVPISNHLYFYWYRQILGQKVEFLVSFYNNEISEKSEIFDDQFSVERPDGSNFTLKIRSTKLEDSAMYFCASSSWTTSGRPGSSYEQYFGPGTRLTVT.

The chain is built from TRBV20-1 and TRBJ2-7; D is undetermined. V was clipped by 6 bases and J by 4 bases, with 7 bases between them. The CDR3 has 10 amino acids. In germline, CDR1 is DFQATT, CDR2 SNEGSKA (reference sequence). The CDR3 region is CSAQPYEQYF. The CDR3, as DNA: TGCAGTGCCCAGCCGTACGAGCAGTACTTC.

The CDR3 DNA follows: TGCGCCAGCAGCCAACTAACAACAGGGGGAAACACCGGGGAGCTGTTTTTT. Translated: CASSQLTTGGNTGELFF. This rearrangement joins TRBV4-3 to TRBJ2-2; 8 bases map to TRBD1. Unmatched junction bases numbered 7, after V lost 2 bases and J lost 2 bases. The CDR3 totals 17 residues. Looked up from germline, CDR1 is LGHNA and CDR2 is YSLEER.

For this clone: This sample also contains other DNA sequences that code for the same CDR3. The J gene is TRBJ1-2, the V gene TRBV19; D not certain. The CDR3 length is 14 residues. CDR1 LNHDA and CDR2 SQIVND come from the germline V gene (reference sequence). The V gene lost 1 base and the J gene lost 2 bases, with 8 bases spanning the gap. CDR3 sequence: CASSIGAGNYGYTF. The CDR3 nucleotides are TGTGCCAGTAGTATAGGAGCGGGAAACTATGGCTACACCTTC. Complete variable domain (other parts from reference TRBV19 and TRBJ1-2): DGGITQSPKYLFRKEGQNVTLSCEQNLNHDAMYWYRQDPGQGLRLIYYSQIVNDFQKGDIAEGYSVSREKKESFPLTVTSAQKNPTAFYLCASSIGAGNYGYTFGSGTRLTVV.

The chain's CDR3 is CASSVGASPYYGYTF. The CDR3 nucleotides are TGTGCCAGCAGCGTAGGGGCGTCCCCTTACTATGGCTACACCTTC. The V call is TRBV9, the J call TRBJ1-2; D not resolved. V dropped 0 bases and J dropped 3 bases, with 12 bases sitting between them. The CDR3 is 15 amino acids. Germline V gene sequence: CDR1 SGDLS, CDR2 YYNGEE.

The chain recombines TRBV5-1 with TRBJ2-1; the D call may be TRBD1 or TRBD2 (5 bases each). CDR1 is SGHRS, CDR2 YFSETQ, per germline. The V end lost 5 bases, the J end lost 6 bases, and 15 bases lay between the germline ends. CDR3 length: 14 amino acids. The CDR3 DNA reads TGCGCCAGCAGTTCGGGACCCCCAGGCAATGAGCAGTTCTTC. This translates into CASSSGPPGNEQFF.

This clone came up once. The chain joins TRBV5-8 to TRBJ2-6; possibly TRBD2 for D (7 bases). CDR3 length: 16 amino acids. V was clipped by 4 bases and J by 2 bases, with 13 bases between them. The germline CDR1 and CDR2 sequences are SGHTS and YDEGEE. The CDR3 sequence: CASSRGGGTGANVLTF. The CDR3 DNA is TGTGCCAGCAGCCGTGGGGGGGGCACTGGGGCCAACGTCCTGACTTTC.

The J gene is TRBJ2-1, the V gene TRBV7-3; tentatively, D is TRBD1 or TRBD2 (5 bases each). Trimming stripped 3 bases from V and 4 bases from J, with 13 bases between. Germline CDR1 and CDR2: SGHTA and FQGTGA. This CDR3 has 15 amino acids. The CDR3 spells CASSLGPRPYNEQFF. In DNA form, the CDR3 reads TGTGCCAGCAGCTTGGGACCTAGACCTTACAATGAGCAGTTCTTC. The whole variable domain, remainder taken from reference TRBV7-3 and TRBJ2-1, is GAGVSQTPSNKVTEKGKYVELRCDPISGHTALYWYRQSLGQGPEFLIYFQGTGAADDSGLPNDRFFAVRPEGSVSTLKIQRTERGDSAVYLCASSLGPRPYNEQFFGPGTRLTVL.

The V call is TRBV29-1, the J call TRBJ1-5; the match to TRBD1 covers 8 bases. CDR1 is SQVTM, CDR2 ANQGSEA, per germline. Trimming took 5 bases from V and 0 from J; bases not matched to a gene: 6. CDR3 size: 15 residues. The CDR3 coding sequence is TGCAGCGTTCGGGACAGGCACGATAGCAATCAGCCCCAGCATTTT. Protein sequence: CSVRDRHDSNQPQHF.

The table lists this clone with a few counts. The chain joins TRBV30 to TRBJ1-1, with unresolved D. The V end lost 4 bases, the J end lost 10 bases, and 16 bases lay between the germline ends. This CDR3 is 12 amino acids long. Germline CDR1 GTSNPN, CDR2 SVGIG (reference sequence). CDR3: CAWTDWRALAFF. The CDR3, as DNA: TGTGCCTGGACGGATTGGAGGGCTTTAGCTTTCTTT.

The chain carries TRBV5-4 and TRBJ2-3; D is possibly TRBD1 (6 bases). The V end was cut by 4 bases, the J end by 6 bases, with 21 bases between. Germline-derived CDR1 and CDR2 are SGHNT and YYREEE (reference sequence). The CDR3 has 16 amino acids. CDR3 loop: CASSASDPSRGDTQYF. CDR3 in DNA: TGTGCCAGCAGCGCCTCGGACCCTTCGAGGGGGGATACGCAGTATTTT.

The genes are TRBV5-1 and TRBJ2-1; D is unresolved. The CDR3 contains 13 residues. V dropped 1 base and J dropped 9 bases, with 11 bases sitting between them. CDR1 is SGHRS, CDR2 YFSETQ, per germline. In DNA, the CDR3 is TGCGCCAGCAGCTTGACTGGTGTCGGTGAGCAGTTCTTC. Its protein is CASSLTGVGEQFF.

The gene calls are TRBV19 and TRBJ2-1, with a weak D call TRBD2 (6 bases). V lost 9 bases and J 3 bases, leaving 12 bases between the germline ends. This CDR3 has 13 amino acids. CDR1 is LNHDA and CDR2 is SQIVND in the germline V gene (reference sequence). The CDR3 region is CASGDSIYNEQFF. Here the CDR3 DNA reads TGTGCCAGCGGGGACTCGATCTACAATGAGCAGTTCTTC.

This chain links TRBV30 with TRBJ1-1, with 8 bases identical to TRBD1. Germline V gene data show CDR1 as GTSNPN and CDR2 as SVGIG (reference sequence). The junction had 13 bases not matched to a gene; V was cut back by 8 bases and J by 8 bases. This CDR3 has 13 amino acids. The DNA of the CDR3 is TGTGCCAGCGACAGGGGAAGGGGATCGGAAGCTTTCTTT. This codes for CASDRGRGSEAFF.

J is TRBJ2-3 and V is TRBV28; D is uncertain. CDR3 length: 15 residues. Germline V lookup: CDR1 MDHEN, CDR2 SYDVKM. V gave up 2 bases and J gave up 0 bases, with 9 bases separating them. The CDR3: CASSLGRLSTDTQYF. The DNA for the CDR3 is TGTGCCAGCAGTTTAGGAAGACTGAGCACAGATACGCAGTATTTT. Full variable domain (missing parts from reference TRBV28 and TRBJ2-3): DVKVTQSSRYLVKRTGEKVFLECVQDMDHENMFWYRQDPGLGLRLIYFSYDVKMKEKGDIPEGYSVSREKKERFSLILESASTNQTSMYLCASSLGRLSTDTQYFGPGTRLTVL.

The J gene is TRBJ2-7, the V gene TRBV5-4; TRBD2 matches at 8 bases. Germline loops: CDR1 SGHNT, CDR2 YYREEE (reference sequence). J gave up 6 bases and V 3 bases, and 14 bases lay outside the gene matches. This CDR3 contains 16 residues. As DNA, the CDR3 is TGTGCCAGCAGCTCAGCGGGGGCGGGAGGCCGGGGCGAGCAGTACTTC. Translating it yields CASSSAGAGGRGEQYF.

This clone was counted a single time. The same CDR3 also results from other DNA sequences found in this sample. The chain recombines TRBV10-1 with TRBJ2-5; the match to TRBD1 covers 7 bases. V lost 0 bases, J lost 5 bases, and 3 bases stayed unmatched. CDR1 and CDR2 (germline): WNHNN, SYGVQD (reference sequence). This CDR3 has 14 residues. CDR3 residues: CASSESTGRETQYF. The CDR3 nucleotides read TGCGCCAGCAGTGAGTCGACAGGGCGGGAGACCCAGTACTTC.

The J gene is TRBJ2-2, the V gene TRBV5-4, with a possible D match to TRBD2 (6 bases). V lost 4 bases and J lost 1, with 11 bases in between. The germline gives CDR1 SGHNT, CDR2 YYREEE (reference sequence). The CDR3 loop spans 15 amino acids. DNA for the CDR3: TGTGCCAGCAGCCGCTCAGCGGGGAACACCGGGGAGCTGTTTTTT. Amino acid sequence: CASSRSAGNTGELFF.

The gene calls are TRBV28 and TRBJ1-3; tentatively, D is TRBD1 (5 bases). The length of the CDR3 is 16 residues. CDR1 is MDHEN, CDR2 SYDVKM, per germline. Trimming took off 7 bases at V and 0 bases at J, with 16 bases between the two ends. The CDR3 nucleotides are TGTGCCAGCATCGAGCAGGGCAGGCGCTCTGGAAACACCATATATTTT. Translation: CASIEQGRRSGNTIYF.